This record covers a single T cell receptor beta chain. Its specificity is not known. The sample originates from a study of blood T cells in healthy people across ages. General observations from the study: Unsorted PBMC input precluded a conclusive naive versus antigen-experienced comparison.

The donors, aged roughly 6 to 95, were healthy Caucasians from Russia. A minimum of 6 micrograms of total RNA was extracted per sample. Trimming cost V 4 bases and J 2 bases, with 14 bases left between them. The CDR3 is 14 residues long. Looked up from germline, CDR1 is DFQATT and CDR2 is SNEGSKA (reference sequence). Primers used in a second PCR of roughly 6 to 11 cycles were a sample-barcoded 5' primer and a J-beta primer mix. TCRdb re-derived calls from the 5' RACE reads in MiXCR, one entry per CDR3 protein. The table has hundreds of thousands of distinct CDR3 sequences, roughly 44% seen once; the top ten hold around 18%.

The chain employs TRBV20-1 and TRBJ2-5; D is possibly TRBD1 (6 bases). What was sequenced was blood. This receptor was identified in a man in his 60s in good health. DNA of the CDR3: TGCAGTGCTAACGACAGGTCGGGTCAAGAGACCCAGTACTTC. This gives the protein CSANDRSGQETQYF.